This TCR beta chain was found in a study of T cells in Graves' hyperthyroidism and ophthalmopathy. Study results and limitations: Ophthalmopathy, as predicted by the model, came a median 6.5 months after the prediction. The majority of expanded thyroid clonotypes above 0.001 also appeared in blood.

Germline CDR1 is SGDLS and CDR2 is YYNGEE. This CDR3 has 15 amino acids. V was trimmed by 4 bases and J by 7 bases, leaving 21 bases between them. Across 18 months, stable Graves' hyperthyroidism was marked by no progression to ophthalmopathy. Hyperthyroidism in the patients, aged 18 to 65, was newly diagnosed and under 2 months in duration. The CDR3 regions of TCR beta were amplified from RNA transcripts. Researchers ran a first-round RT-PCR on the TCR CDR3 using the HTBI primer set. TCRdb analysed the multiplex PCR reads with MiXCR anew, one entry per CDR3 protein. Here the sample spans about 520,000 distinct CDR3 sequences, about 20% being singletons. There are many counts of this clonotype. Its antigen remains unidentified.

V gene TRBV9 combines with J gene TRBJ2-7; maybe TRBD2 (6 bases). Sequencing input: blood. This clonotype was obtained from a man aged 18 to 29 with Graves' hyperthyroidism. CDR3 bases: TGTGCCAGCAGCCCCCCCCAACCTCGACTAGGGGAGCAGTACTTC. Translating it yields CASSPPQPRLGEQYF.